The 24 T cell receptor beta chains given below trace back to one sample, sequenced in a study of shared clonotypes between healthy human individuals. TCRdb's copy holds only in-frame clones and misses some; the assay was immunoSEQ multiplex PCR. The sample includes about 1 million clones, about 76% of them seen just once. The specimen was memory CD4+ T cells sorted from blood. Subset in this sample: CD45RA-negative fraction. These receptors all stem from a man younger than 35 in good health.

This CDR3 is CASSPHLPQSTGELFF. In DNA, the CDR3 is TGTGCCAGCAGCCCCCACCTTCCACAGAGCACCGGGGAGCTGTTTTTT. The genes are TRBV14 and TRBJ2-2, with D hard to call. The length of the CDR3 is 16 residues. Per germline, CDR1 SGHDN and CDR2 FVKESK. With 4 bases removed from V and 4 bases from J, the gap between germline ends came to 16 bases. Supplemented by reference TRBV14 and TRBJ2-2, the full variable domain reads EAGVTQFPSHSVIEKGQTVTLRCDPISGHDNLYWYRRVMGKEIKFLLHFVKESKQDESGMPNNRFLAERTGGTYSTLKVQPAELEDSGVYFCASSPHLPQSTGELFFGEGSRLTVL.

The CDR3 loop is CAISRGGTGGANYGYTF. The CDR3 bases are TGTGCCATCAGTCGAGGAGGGACAGGGGGTGCTAACTATGGCTACACCTTC. This chain joins TRBV10-3 and TRBJ1-2, with 11 bases that match TRBD1. J was trimmed by 0 bases and V by 5 bases; bases with no gene match: 8. This CDR3 is built from 17 residues. In germline, CDR1 is ENHRY, CDR2 SYGVKD.

This clone was observed a handful of times. The junction departs from the called germline gene at one end, perhaps through a read error. The V and J genes are TRBV2 and TRBJ1-1; D is uncertain. The germline CDR1 and CDR2 sequences are SNHLY and FYNNEI. The CDR3 sequence is 13 residues long. CDR3 nucleotides: TGTGCCAGCAGCGAAGAGAGGAACACTGAAGCTTTCTTT. Encoded protein: CASSEERNTEAFF.

J is TRBJ2-2 and V is TRBV5-1; no reliable D call. Germline values: CDR1 SGHRS, CDR2 YFSETQ. The CDR3 has 14 residues. V lost 1 base, J lost 2 bases, and 6 bases lay in between. The CDR3 region is CASSLPDNTGELFF. The CDR3 coding sequence is TGCGCCAGCAGCTTGCCCGATAACACCGGGGAGCTGTTTTTT.

This clone was seen just once. The genes are TRBV30 and TRBJ2-3; 8 bases agree with TRBD2. The germline CDR1 and CDR2 sequences are GTSNPN and SVGIG (reference sequence). Trimming at V came to 2 bases and at J to 0 bases, leaving 10 bases not matched to a gene. The length of the CDR3 is 17 residues. CDR3 coding DNA: TGTGCCTGGAGTCAACGGGAGGGCCGAGGAAGCACAGATACGCAGTATTTT. Protein product: CAWSQREGRGSTDTQYF.

This clone came up a few times. The identical CDR3 is also encoded by other nucleotide sequences in the sample. V gene TRBV30 combines with J gene TRBJ1-5; no definite D call. This CDR3 has 13 residues. The V end lost 3 bases, the J end lost 1 base, and 7 bases lay between the germline ends. From germline, CDR1 is GTSNPN and CDR2 SVGIG (reference sequence). As DNA, the CDR3 is TGTGCCTGGAGCCCTGGGAGCAATCAGCCCCAGCATTTT. It is translated as CAWSPGSNQPQHF.

This clone has a single count. The chain recombines TRBV5-1 with TRBJ2-1; 9 bases fit TRBD2. The V gene's germline CDR1 is SGHRS and CDR2 YFSETQ. V shed 1 base and J 5 bases; nucleotides not matched to a gene: 4. There are 15 residues in the CDR3. The CDR3 region is CASSLRGLADNEQFF. Written as DNA, the CDR3 is TGCGCCAGCAGCTTGAGGGGACTAGCCGACAATGAGCAGTTCTTC.

This chain links TRBV6-5 with TRBJ2-7, with TRBD1 identical over 7 bases. Losses at the gene ends were 10 bases for V and 0 bases for J; bases not matched to a gene: 0. The CDR3 extends over 11 amino acids. The V gene's germline CDR1 is MNHEY and CDR2 SVGAGI. CDR3 sequence (DNA): TGTGCCACAGGGGGCTCCTACGAGCAGTACTTC. This gives the protein CATGGSYEQYF.

This sequence joins TRBV5-1 and TRBJ2-7; a possible D gene is TRBD2 (6 bases). The CDR3 totals 14 residues. Trimming took 4 bases from V and 4 from J, leaving 15 bases between them. Germline assignment: CDR1 SGHRS and CDR2 YFSETQ. For the CDR3, the DNA is TGCGCCAGCAGCAGACTAGATATTGGGTACGAGCAGTACTTC. Amino acids: CASSRLDIGYEQYF.

V is TRBV5-1 and J is TRBJ1-1, with 8 bases that match TRBD1. The V gene end was trimmed by 3 bases and the J gene end by 6 bases; junction bases not matched to a gene: 10. The V gene's germline CDR1 is SGHRS and CDR2 YFSETQ. This CDR3 is 15 amino acids long. The CDR3 DNA follows: TGCGCCAGCAGCTCTCAGACAGGGGTAGGCTCTGAAGCTTTCTTT. Amino acid sequence: CASSSQTGVGSEAFF. Variable domain in full (rest from reference TRBV5-1 and TRBJ1-1): KAGVTQTPRYLIKTRGQQVTLSCSPISGHRSVSWYQQTPGQGLQFLFEYFSETQRNKGNFPGRFSGRQFSNSRSEMNVSTLELGDSALYLCASSSQTGVGSEAFFGQGTRLTVV.

A single count supports this clone. One junction end disagrees with the germline gene, perhaps due to a read error. This chain connects TRBV18 to TRBJ1-1, with 7 bases aligning to TRBD1. This CDR3 has 14 amino acids. CDR1 and CDR2 from the germline V gene are KGHSH and LQKENI. The CDR3 loop is CASSPQGQLTEAFF. In nucleotides, the CDR3 is TGTGCCAGCTCCCCACAGGGGCAGCTTACTGAAGCTTTCTTT.

V and J are TRBV5-1 and TRBJ1-1, with unresolved D. Germline V gene data show CDR1 as SGHRS and CDR2 as YFSETQ. V lost 0 bases and J 5 bases, leaving 11 bases between the germline ends. This CDR3 comprises 14 residues. CDR3 DNA sequence: TGCGCCAGCAGCTTGGAACGGGGTGGTACTGAAGCTTTCTTT. It is translated as CASSLERGGTEAFF.

This CDR3 reads CASTKDRGSYYGYTF. Written as DNA, the CDR3 is TGTGCCAGTACCAAGGACAGGGGATCATACTATGGCTACACCTTC. The chain carries TRBV19 and TRBJ1-2, with 9 bases identical to TRBD1. The length of the CDR3 is 15 residues. Germline V gene data show CDR1 as LNHDA and CDR2 as SQIVND (reference sequence). V lost 7 bases, J lost 3 bases, and 9 bases stayed unmatched.

This clone was picked up a small number of times. V and J are TRBV5-1 and TRBJ1-5; no clear D. Trimming took off 4 bases at V and 9 bases at J, with 17 bases between the two ends. The CDR3 contains 14 residues. CDR1 SGHRS and CDR2 YFSETQ come from the germline V gene. The CDR3: CASSPEGGNTPQHF. Written as DNA, the CDR3 is TGCGCCAGCAGCCCCGAGGGCGGGAATACGCCCCAGCATTTT.

This clone was picked up a small number of times. The chain couples TRBV9 to TRBJ2-3; 8 bases are shared with TRBD2. Unmatched junction bases numbered 5, after V lost 0 bases and J lost 5 bases. CDR1 is SGDLS, CDR2 YYNGEE, per germline. The CDR3 totals 15 residues. The CDR3 loop reads CASSVVAGRGDTQYF. CDR3 in DNA: TGTGCCAGCAGCGTAGTAGCGGGGAGGGGAGATACGCAGTATTTT.

The gene calls are TRBV5-1 and TRBJ1-1; no reliable D call. The CDR3 runs 15 residues. The germline V and J ends were trimmed by 1 base and 1 base, with 11 bases remaining between them. Germline values: CDR1 SGHRS, CDR2 YFSETQ. The CDR3 DNA reads TGCGCCAGCAGCTTGTTTGGGTGGACGAACACTGAAGCTTTCTTT. Translating gives CASSLFGWTNTEAFF.

With respect to this clone: At the DNA level, this CDR3 is encoded by other sequences in the same sample as well. The chain recombines TRBV6-1 with TRBJ1-5, with 9 nucleotides matching TRBD1. CDR3 length: 15 amino acids. Trimming removed 7 bases from V and 1 base from J; junction bases left unmatched: 5. Germline CDR1 and CDR2: MNHNS and SASEGT. The CDR3 here is CASNPQGASNQPQHF. The CDR3 DNA is TGTGCCAGCAATCCACAGGGGGCGAGCAATCAGCCCCAGCATTTT.

The chain links TRBV28 to TRBJ2-1, with 8 bases matching TRBD2. CDR1 is MDHEN, CDR2 SYDVKM, per germline. The CDR3 has 19 residues. Trimming took 3 bases from V and 0 from J; bases not matched to a gene: 13. The CDR3 reads CASSFPRSGAGDSYNEQFF. The CDR3 coding sequence is TGTGCCAGCAGTTTTCCACGGAGCGGAGCGGGGGACTCCTACAATGAGCAGTTCTTC. Full variable domain (missing parts from reference TRBV28 and TRBJ2-1): DVKVTQSSRYLVKRTGEKVFLECVQDMDHENMFWYRQDPGLGLRLIYFSYDVKMKEKGDIPEGYSVSREKKERFSLILESASTNQTSMYLCASSFPRSGAGDSYNEQFFGPGTRLTVL.

This chain links TRBV6-1 with TRBJ1-3, with 8 bases that match TRBD1. The CDR3 length is 19 residues. Germline V gene sequence: CDR1 MNHNS, CDR2 SASEGT. Trimming cost V 4 bases and J 0 bases; bases outside gene matches: 14. CDR3 DNA: TGTGCCAGCAGTGCCGGGACAGGACCACTAAGCTCCTCTGGAAACACCATATATTTT. Translated: CASSAGTGPLSSSGNTIYF.

V gene TRBV6-5 combines with J gene TRBJ1-1; no clear D gene. The germline CDR1 and CDR2 sequences are MNHEY and SVGAGI. The V gene lost 4 bases and the J gene lost 1 base, with 16 bases spanning the gap. The CDR3 is 16 residues long. The CDR3 loop reads CASSSRWRVGNTEAFF. The CDR3 DNA reads TGTGCCAGCAGTTCGCGTTGGAGGGTAGGGAACACTGAAGCTTTCTTT.

J is TRBJ1-1 and V is TRBV10-3; no clear D. Germline lookup yields CDR1 ENHRY and CDR2 SYGVKD. This CDR3 contains 13 residues. Trimming pared 4 bases from V and 1 base from J, leaving 7 bases between. The CDR3 coding sequence is TGTGCCATCAGTGTACAATCGAACACTGAAGCTTTCTTT. It is translated as CAISVQSNTEAFF.

This clone was seen just once. The chain carries TRBV6-5 and TRBJ2-5, with D maybe TRBD2 (5 bases). CDR3 length: 15 residues. The germline V and J ends were trimmed by 4 bases and 5 bases, with 17 bases remaining between them. Germline-derived CDR1 and CDR2 are MNHEY and SVGAGI. CDR3: CASSSPSAEGETQYF. CDR3 coding DNA: TGTGCCAGCAGTTCCCCATCCGCCGAGGGCGAGACCCAGTACTTC.

The chain carries TRBV9 and TRBJ1-6, with D uncertain. The CDR3 totals 14 residues. The ends were cut back, 2 bases at V and 5 bases at J, with 8 bases in the middle. The germline V gene has CDR1 SGDLS and CDR2 YYNGEE. CDR3 region: CASSVSGDNSPLHF. The DNA of the CDR3 is TGTGCCAGCAGCGTTAGTGGGGATAATTCACCCCTCCACTTT.

In regard to this clone: Other DNA variants within this sample encode the same CDR3. The rearrangement joins TRBV5-4 to TRBJ2-3; D uncertain. V gave up 1 base and J gave up 1 base, with 4 bases separating them. Germline assignment: CDR1 SGHNT and CDR2 YYREEE (reference sequence). CDR3 length: 13 residues. CDR3 loop: CASSLSGTDTQYF. The CDR3 bases are TGTGCCAGCAGCTTGTCGGGCACAGATACGCAGTATTTT.